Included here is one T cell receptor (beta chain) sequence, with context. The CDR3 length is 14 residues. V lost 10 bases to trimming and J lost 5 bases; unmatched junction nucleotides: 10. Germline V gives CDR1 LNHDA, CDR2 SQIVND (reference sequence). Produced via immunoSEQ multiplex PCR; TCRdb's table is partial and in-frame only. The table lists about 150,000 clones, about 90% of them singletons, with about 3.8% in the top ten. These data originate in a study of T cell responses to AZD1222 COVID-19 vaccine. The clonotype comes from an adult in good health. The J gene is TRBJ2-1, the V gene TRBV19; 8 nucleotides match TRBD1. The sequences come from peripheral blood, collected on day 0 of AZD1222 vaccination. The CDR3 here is CATSDRVLHNEQFF. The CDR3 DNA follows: TGTGCCACCTCGGACAGGGTATTACACAATGAGCAGTTCTTC.